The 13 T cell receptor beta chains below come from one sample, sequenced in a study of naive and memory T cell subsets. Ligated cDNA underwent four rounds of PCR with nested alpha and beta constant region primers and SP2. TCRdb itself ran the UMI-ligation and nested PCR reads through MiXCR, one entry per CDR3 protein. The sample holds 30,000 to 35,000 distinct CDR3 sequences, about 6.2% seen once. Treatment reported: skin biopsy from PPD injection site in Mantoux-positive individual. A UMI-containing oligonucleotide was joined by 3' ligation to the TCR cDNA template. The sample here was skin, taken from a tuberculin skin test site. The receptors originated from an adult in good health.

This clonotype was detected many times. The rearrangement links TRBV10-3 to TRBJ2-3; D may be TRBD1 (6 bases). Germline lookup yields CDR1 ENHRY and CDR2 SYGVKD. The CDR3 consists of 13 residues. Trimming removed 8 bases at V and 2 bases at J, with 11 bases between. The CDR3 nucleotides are TGTGCCATCCGGACAGAAAACACAGATACGCAGTATTTT. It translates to CAIRTENTDTQYF.

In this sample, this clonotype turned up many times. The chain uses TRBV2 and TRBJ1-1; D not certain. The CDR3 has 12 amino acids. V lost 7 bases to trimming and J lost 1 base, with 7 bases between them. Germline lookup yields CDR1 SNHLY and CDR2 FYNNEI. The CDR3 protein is CASMHRNTEAFF. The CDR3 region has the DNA TGTGCCAGCATGCACAGGAACACTGAAGCTTTCTTT.

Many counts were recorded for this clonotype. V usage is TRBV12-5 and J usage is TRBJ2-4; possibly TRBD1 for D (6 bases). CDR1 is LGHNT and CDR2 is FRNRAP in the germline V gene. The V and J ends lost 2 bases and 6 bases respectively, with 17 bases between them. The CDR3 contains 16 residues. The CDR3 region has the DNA TGTGCTAGTGGTTTGACAACAGGGCATGGTTCAAACATTCAGTACTTC. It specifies CASGLTTGHGSNIQYF. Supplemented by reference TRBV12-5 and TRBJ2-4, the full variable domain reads DARVTQTPRHKVTEMGQEVTMRCQPILGHNTVFWYRQTMMQGLELLAYFRNRAPLDDSGMPKDRFSAEMPDATLATLKIQPSEPRDSAVYFCASGLTTGHGSNIQYFGAGTRLSVL.

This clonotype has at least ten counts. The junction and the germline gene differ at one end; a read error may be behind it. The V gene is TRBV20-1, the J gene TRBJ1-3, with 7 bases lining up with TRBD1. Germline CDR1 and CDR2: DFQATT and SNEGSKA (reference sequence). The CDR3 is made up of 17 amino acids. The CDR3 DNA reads TGCAGTGCTAGAACTCAAATACAGGGGAAATCTGGAAACACTATATATTTT. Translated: CSARTQIQGKSGNTIYF.

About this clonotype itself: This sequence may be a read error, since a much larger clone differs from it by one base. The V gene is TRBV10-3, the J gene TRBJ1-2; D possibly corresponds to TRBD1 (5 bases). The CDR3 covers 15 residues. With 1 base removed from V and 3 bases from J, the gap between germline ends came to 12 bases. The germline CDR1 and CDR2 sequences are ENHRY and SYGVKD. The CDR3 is CAISELQELYYGYTF. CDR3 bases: TGTGCCATCAGTGAGTTACAGGAACTGTACTATGGCTACACCTTC.

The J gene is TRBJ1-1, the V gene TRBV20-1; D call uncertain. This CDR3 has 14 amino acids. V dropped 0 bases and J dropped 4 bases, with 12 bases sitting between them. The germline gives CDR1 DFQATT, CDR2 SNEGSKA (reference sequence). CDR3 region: CSARDRGRGTEAFF. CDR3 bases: TGCAGTGCTAGAGATCGAGGGAGAGGCACTGAAGCTTTCTTT.

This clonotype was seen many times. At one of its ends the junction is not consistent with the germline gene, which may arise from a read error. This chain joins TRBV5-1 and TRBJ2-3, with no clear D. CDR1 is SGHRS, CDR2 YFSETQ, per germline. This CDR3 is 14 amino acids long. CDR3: CASTPEVPTDTRYF. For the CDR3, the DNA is TGCGCCAGCACCCCCGAGGTGCCCACAGATACGCGGTATTTT.

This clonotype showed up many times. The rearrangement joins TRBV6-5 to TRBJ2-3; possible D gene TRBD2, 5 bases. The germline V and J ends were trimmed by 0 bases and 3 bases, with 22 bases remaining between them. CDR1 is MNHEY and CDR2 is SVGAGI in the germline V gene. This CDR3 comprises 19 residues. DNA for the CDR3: TGTGCCAGCAGTTACTCGACTAATCGGCTTGGGTCAAAAACAGATACGCAGTATTTT. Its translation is CASSYSTNRLGSKTDTQYF.

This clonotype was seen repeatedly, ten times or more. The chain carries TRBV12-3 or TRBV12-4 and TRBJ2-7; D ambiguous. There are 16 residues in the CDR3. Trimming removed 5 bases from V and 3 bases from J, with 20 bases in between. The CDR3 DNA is TGTGCCAGCAGTCCCCGCCAGGTTGGGATGGTCTACGAGCAGTACTTC. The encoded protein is CASSPRQVGMVYEQYF.

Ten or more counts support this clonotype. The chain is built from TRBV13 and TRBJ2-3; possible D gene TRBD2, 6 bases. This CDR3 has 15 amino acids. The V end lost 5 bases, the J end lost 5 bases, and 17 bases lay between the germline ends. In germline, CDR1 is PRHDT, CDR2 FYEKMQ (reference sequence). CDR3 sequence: CASSPEGREVDTQYF. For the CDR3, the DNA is TGTGCCAGCAGCCCCGAAGGTAGGGAGGTAGATACGCAGTATTTT.

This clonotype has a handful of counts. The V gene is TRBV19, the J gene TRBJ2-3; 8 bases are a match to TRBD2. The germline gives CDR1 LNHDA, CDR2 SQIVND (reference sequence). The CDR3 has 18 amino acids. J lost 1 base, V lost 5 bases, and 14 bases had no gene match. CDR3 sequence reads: CASSRTSSGGYGTDTQYF. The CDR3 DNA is TGTGCCAGTAGTCGGACTAGCTCGGGGGGTTACGGCACAGATACGCAGTATTTT.

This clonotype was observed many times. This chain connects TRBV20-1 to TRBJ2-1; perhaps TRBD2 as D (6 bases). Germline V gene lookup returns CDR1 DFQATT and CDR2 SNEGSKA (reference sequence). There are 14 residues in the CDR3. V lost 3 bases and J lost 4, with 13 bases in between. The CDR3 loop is CSARGWGVYNEQFF. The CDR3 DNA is TGCAGTGCTAGGGGGTGGGGGGTATACAATGAGCAGTTCTTC.

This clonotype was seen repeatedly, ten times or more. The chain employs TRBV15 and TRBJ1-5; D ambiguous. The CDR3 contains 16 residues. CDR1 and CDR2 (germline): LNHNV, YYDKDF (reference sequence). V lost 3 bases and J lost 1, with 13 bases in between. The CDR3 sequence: CATSRDSSRSNQPQHF. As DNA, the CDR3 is TGTGCCACCAGCAGGGACTCTAGCCGCAGCAATCAGCCCCAGCATTTT. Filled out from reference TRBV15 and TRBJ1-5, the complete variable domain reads DAMVIQNPRYQVTQFGKPVTLSCSQTLNHNVMYWYQQKSSQAPKLLFHYYDKDFNNEADTPDNFQSRRPNTSFCFLDIRSPGLGDTAMYLCATSRDSSRSNQPQHFGDGTRLSIL.